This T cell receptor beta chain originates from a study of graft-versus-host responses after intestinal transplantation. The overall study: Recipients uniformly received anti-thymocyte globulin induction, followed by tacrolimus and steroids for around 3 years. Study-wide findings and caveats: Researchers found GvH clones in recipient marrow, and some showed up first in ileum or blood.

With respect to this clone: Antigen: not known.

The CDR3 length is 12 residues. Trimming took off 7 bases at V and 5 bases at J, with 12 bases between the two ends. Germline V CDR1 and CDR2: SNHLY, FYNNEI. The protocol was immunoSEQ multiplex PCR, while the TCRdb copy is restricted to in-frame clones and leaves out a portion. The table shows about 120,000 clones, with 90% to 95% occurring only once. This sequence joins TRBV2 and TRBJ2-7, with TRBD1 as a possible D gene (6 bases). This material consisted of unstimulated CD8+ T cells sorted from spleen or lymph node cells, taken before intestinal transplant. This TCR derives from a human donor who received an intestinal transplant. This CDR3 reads CASNQGLDEQYF. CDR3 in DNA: TGTGCCAGCAATCAGGGGCTTGACGAGCAGTACTTC.